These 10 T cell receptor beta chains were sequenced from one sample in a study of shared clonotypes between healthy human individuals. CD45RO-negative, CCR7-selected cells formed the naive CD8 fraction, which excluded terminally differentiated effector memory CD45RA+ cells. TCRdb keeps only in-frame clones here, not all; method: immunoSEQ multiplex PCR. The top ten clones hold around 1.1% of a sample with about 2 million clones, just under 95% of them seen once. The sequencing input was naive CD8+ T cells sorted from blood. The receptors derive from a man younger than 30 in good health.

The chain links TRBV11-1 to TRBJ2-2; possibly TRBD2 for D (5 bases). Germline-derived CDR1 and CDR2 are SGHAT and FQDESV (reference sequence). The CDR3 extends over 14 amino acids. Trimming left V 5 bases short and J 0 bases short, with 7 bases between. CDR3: CASSRTANTGELFF. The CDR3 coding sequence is TGTGCCAGCAGCAGGACTGCGAACACCGGGGAGCTGTTTTTT.

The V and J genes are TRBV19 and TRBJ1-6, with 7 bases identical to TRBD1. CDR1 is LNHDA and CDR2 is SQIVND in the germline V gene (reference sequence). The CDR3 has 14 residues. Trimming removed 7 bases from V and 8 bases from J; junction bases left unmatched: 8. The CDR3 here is CASTSTGNYSPLHF. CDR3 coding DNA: TGTGCCAGTACGTCGACAGGGAATTATTCACCCCTCCACTTT.

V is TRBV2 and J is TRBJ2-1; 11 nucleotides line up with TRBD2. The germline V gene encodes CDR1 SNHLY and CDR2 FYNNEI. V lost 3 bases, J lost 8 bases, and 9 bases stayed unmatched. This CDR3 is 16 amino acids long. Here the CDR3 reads CASSDPTSGAGDEQFF. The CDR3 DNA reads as TGTGCCAGCAGTGATCCGACTAGCGGGGCCGGGGATGAGCAGTTCTTC.

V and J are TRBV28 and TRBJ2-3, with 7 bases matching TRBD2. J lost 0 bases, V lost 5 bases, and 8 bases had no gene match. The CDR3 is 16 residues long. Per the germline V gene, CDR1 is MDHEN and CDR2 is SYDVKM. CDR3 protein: CASSPRAGPSTDTQYF. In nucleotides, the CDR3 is TGTGCCAGCAGTCCTAGAGCGGGGCCAAGCACAGATACGCAGTATTTT.

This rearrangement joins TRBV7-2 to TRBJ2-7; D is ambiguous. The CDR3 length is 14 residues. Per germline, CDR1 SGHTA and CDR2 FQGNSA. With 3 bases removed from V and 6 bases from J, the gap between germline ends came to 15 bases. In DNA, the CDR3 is TGTGCCAGCAGCTTGGAAGACCGCCTTCGCGAGCAGTACTTC. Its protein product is CASSLEDRLREQYF. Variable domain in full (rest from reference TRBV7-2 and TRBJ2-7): GAGVSQSPSNKVTEKGKDVELRCDPISGHTALYWYRQSLGQGLEFLIYFQGNSAPDKSGLPSDRFSAERTGGSVSTLTIQRTQQEDSAVYLCASSLEDRLREQYFGPGTRLTVT.

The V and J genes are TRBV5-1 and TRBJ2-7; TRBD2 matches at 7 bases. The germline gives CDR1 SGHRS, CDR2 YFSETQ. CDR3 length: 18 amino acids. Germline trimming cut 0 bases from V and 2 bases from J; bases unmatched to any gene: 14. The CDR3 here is CASSLGSSDGGETYEQYF. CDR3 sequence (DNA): TGCGCCAGCAGCTTGGGGTCCTCGGATGGGGGGGAGACCTACGAGCAGTACTTC.

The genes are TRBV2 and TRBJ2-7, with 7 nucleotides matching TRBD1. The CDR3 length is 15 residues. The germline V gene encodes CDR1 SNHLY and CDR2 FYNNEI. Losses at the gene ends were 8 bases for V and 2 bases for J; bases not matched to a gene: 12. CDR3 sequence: CASADPGTAPYEQYF. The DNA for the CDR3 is TGTGCCAGCGCCGATCCCGGGACAGCCCCCTACGAGCAGTACTTC.

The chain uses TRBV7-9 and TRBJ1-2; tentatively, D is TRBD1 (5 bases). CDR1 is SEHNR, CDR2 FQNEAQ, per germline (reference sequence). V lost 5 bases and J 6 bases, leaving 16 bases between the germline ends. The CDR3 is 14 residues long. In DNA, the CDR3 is TGTGCCAGCAGCCTTGGAGGGGCGTGGGATGGCTACACCTTC. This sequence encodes CASSLGGAWDGYTF.

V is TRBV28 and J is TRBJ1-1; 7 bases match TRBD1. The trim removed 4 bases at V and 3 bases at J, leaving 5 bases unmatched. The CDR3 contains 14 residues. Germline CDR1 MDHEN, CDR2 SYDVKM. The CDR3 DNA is TGTGCCAGCAGTTATACAGGGGTCTACACTGAAGCTTTCTTT. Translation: CASSYTGVYTEAFF.

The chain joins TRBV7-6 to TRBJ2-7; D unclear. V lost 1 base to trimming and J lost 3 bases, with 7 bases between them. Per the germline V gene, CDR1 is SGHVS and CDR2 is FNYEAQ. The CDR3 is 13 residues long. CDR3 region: CASSLGSYYEQYF. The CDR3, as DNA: TGTGCCAGCAGCTTAGGCAGCTACTACGAGCAGTACTTC.